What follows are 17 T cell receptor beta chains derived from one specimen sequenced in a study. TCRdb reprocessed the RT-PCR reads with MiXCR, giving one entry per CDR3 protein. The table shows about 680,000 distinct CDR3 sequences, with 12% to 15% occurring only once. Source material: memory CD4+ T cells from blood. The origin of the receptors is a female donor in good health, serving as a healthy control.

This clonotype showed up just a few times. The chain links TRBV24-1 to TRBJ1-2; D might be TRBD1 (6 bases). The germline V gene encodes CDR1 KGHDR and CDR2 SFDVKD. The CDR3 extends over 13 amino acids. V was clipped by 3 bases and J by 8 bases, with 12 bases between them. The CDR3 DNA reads TGTGCCACCAGTGATGAATTAGGGGGAGGCTACACCTTC. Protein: CATSDELGGGYTF.

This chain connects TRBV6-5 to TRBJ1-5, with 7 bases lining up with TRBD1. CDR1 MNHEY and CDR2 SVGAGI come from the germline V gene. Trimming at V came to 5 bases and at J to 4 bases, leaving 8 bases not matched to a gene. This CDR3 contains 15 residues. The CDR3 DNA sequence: TGTGCCAGCAGTACCGCTGGGACAGCTAATCAGCCCCAGCATTTT. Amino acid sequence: CASSTAGTANQPQHF.

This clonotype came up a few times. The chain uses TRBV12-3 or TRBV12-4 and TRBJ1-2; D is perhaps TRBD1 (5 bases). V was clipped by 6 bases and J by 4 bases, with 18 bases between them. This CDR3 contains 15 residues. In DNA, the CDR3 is TGTGCCAGCAGCCCCGATAGGCAGGGCATCTATGGCTACACCTTC. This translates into CASSPDRQGIYGYTF.

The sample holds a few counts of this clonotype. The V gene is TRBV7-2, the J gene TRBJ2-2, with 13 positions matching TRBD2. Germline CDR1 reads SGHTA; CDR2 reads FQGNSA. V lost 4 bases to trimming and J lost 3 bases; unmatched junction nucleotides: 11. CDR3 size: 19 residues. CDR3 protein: CASSWKALGLAGDTGELFF. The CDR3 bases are TGTGCCAGCAGCTGGAAGGCCCTTGGACTAGCGGGAGACACCGGGGAGCTGTTTTTT.

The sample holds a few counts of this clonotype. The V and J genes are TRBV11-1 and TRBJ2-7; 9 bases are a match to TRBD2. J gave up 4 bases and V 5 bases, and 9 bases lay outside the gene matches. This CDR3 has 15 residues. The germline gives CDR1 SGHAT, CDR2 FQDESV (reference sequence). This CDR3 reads CASSHTGLAVYEQYF. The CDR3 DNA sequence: TGTGCCAGCAGCCACACGGGACTAGCTGTTTACGAGCAGTACTTC. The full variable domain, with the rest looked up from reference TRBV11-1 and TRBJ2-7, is EAEVAQSPRYKITEKSQAVAFWCDPISGHATLYWYRQILGQGPELLVQFQDESVVDDSQLPKDRFSAERLKGVDSTLKIQPAELGDSAMYLCASSHTGLAVYEQYFGPGTRLTVT.

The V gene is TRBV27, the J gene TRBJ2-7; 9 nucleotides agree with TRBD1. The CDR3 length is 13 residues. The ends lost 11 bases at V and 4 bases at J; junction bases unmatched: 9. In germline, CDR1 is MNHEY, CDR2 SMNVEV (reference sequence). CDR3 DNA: TGTGCCTCAGGTCGGGACAGGGATTACGAGCAGTACTTC. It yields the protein CASGRDRDYEQYF.

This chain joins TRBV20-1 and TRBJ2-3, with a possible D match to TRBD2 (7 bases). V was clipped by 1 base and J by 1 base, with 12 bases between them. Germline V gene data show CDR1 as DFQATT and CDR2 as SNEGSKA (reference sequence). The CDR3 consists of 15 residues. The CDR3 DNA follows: TGCAGTGCTAGAGGGGGGGCGGGAGGCACAGATACGCAGTATTTT. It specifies CSARGGAGGTDTQYF.

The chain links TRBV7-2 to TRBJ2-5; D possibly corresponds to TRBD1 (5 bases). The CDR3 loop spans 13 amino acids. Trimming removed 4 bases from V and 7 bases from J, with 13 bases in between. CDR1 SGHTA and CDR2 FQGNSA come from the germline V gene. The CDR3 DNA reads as TGTGCCAGCAGCTCCCCGACCAGGGTGACCCAGTACTTC. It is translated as CASSSPTRVTQYF. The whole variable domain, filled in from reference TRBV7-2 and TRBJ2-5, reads GAGVSQSPSNKVTEKGKDVELRCDPISGHTALYWYRQSLGQGLEFLIYFQGNSAPDKSGLPSDRFSAERTGGSVSTLTIQRTQQEDSAVYLCASSSPTRVTQYFGPGTRLLVL.

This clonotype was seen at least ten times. The CDR3 sequence: CASSKPTLGLNTEAFF. The CDR3 coding sequence is TGCGCCAGCAGTAAACCAACCTTAGGCCTGAACACTGAAGCTTTCTTT. The chain joins TRBV5-1 to TRBJ1-1; D ambiguous. Per germline, CDR1 SGHRS and CDR2 YFSETQ. This CDR3 contains 16 residues. Trimming pared 5 bases from V and 0 bases from J, leaving 17 bases between.

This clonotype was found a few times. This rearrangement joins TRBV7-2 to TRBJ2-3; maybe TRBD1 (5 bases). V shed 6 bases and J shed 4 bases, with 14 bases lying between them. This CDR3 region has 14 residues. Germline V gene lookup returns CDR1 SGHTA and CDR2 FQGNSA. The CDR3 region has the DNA TGTGCCAGCAGGCGGCTGCAGGGCGCAGATACGCAGTATTTT. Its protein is CASRRLQGADTQYF.

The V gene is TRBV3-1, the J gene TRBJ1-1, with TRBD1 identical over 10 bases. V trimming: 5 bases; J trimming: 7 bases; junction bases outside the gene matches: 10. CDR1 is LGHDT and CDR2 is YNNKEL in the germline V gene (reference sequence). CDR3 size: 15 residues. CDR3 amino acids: CASSSPGTGALEAFF. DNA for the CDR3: TGTGCCAGCAGCAGTCCCGGGACAGGGGCTCTTGAAGCTTTCTTT.

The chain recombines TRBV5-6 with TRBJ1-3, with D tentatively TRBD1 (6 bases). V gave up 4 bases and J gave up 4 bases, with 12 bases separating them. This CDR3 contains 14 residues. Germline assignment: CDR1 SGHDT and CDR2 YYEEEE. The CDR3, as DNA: TGTGCCAGCAGCCTCTGGGGGCCCGGAAACACCATATATTTT. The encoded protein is CASSLWGPGNTIYF.

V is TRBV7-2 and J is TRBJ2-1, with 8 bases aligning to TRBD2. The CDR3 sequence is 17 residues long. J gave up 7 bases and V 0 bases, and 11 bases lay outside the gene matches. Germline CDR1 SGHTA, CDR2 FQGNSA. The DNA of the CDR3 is TGTGCCAGCAGCTTAGCACCGACTAGCGCAATGGGAAATGAGCAGTTCTTC. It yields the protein CASSLAPTSAMGNEQFF.

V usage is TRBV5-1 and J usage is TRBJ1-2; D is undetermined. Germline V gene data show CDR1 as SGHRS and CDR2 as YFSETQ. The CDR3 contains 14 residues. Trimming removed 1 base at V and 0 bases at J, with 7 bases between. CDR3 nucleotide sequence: TGCGCCAGCAGCTTGACAAGGACTAACTATGGCTACACCTTC. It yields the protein CASSLTRTNYGYTF.

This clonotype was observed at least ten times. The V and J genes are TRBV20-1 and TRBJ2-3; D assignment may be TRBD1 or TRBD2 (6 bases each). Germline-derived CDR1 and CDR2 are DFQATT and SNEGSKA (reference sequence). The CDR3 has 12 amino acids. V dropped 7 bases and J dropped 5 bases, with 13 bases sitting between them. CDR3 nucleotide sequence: TGCAGTGTAGGGGGGAGAGGAGATACGCAGTATTTT. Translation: CSVGGRGDTQYF.

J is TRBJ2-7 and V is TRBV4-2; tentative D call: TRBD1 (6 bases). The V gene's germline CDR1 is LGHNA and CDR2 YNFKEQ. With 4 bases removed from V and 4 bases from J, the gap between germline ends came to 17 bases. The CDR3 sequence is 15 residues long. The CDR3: CASSRTGQGNYEQYF. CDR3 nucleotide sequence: TGTGCCAGCAGCCGAACCGGGCAGGGGAATTACGAGCAGTACTTC.

This CDR3 reads CASSSGQALNEQFF. CDR3 coding DNA: TGTGCCAGTAGTTCGGGACAGGCATTGAATGAGCAGTTCTTC. V is TRBV19 and J is TRBJ2-1; 8 bases line up with TRBD1. V shed 5 bases and J 7 bases; nucleotides not matched to a gene: 7. CDR3 length equals 14 residues. The germline CDR1 and CDR2 sequences are LNHDA and SQIVND (reference sequence).